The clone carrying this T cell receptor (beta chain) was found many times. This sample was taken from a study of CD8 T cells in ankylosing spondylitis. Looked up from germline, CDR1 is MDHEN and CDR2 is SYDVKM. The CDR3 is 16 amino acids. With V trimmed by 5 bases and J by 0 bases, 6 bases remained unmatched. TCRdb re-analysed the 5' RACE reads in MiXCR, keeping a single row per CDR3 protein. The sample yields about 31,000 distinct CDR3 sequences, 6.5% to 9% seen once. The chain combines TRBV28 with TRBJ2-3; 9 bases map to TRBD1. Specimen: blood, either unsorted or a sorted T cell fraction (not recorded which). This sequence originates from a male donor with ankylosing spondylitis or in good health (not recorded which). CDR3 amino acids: CASSKQGASSTDTQYF. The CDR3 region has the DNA TGTGCCAGCAGTAAACAGGGGGCCTCAAGCACAGATACGCAGTATTTT.